What follows describes a single T cell receptor (beta chain). The specificity of this receptor is unknown. Per-nucleotide qualities are absent, and no much larger clonotype sits a single base away. Patients with autoimmune disease history or receiving systemic immunosuppression were excluded from the trial. Peripheral blood for TCR sequencing was drawn from every dose cohort at baseline, at cycle 4 day 1 and at cycle 7 day 1. The samples were taken from a phase I, first-in-human, multicenter, open-label dose-escalation trial of ivuxolimab. The trial enrolled adults with locally advanced or metastatic head and neck squamous cell, hepatocellular, melanoma or renal cell carcinoma. Before TCR sequencing, CD4+ T cells and CD8+ T cells were sorted from peripheral blood as separate populations. Between the V and J ends, shortened by 0 bases and 3 bases respectively, the junction contains 15 bases. Via the germline V gene, CDR1 is SQVTM and CDR2 ANQGSEA. Measured from the cysteine to the phenylalanine, the CDR3 is 16 residues long. The entry retains the CDR3 DNA only, 48 bases that are in frame from base 1.

This specimen belongs to a study of OX40 agonist ivuxolimab in advanced cancers. As for the study more broadly: Ivuxolimab was an agonistic, fully human IgG2 monoclonal antibody directed against OX40 (CD134), a costimulatory receptor. Intravenous ivuxolimab was administered to patients every 2 weeks at six dose levels: 0.01, 0.1, 0.3, 1.5, 3 and 10 mg/kg. Of the roughly 51 dose-escalation patients, hepatocellular carcinoma was present in around 20, melanoma in approximately 15, renal cell carcinoma in 9 and head and neck cancer in 9. In the dose-escalation cohort, 75% to 90% of patients were male, and the mean age was roughly 56 years with a range of roughly 20 to 79. Prior anti-PD-1, anti-PD-L1 or anti-CTLA-4 therapy was permitted, and 35% to 40% of dose-escalation patients had received checkpoint inhibitors. Three dose-escalation patients achieved partial responses, one with hepatocellular carcinoma and two with cutaneous melanoma. The point of sequencing TCRbeta in the periphery was to test whether ivuxolimab changed TCR sequence diversity and drove clonal T-cell expansion. The monotherapy dose-escalation portion (N ≈ 50 patients) of the phase I ivuxolimab trial is reported in the paper. What the authors observed across the whole study: At doses from 0.1 to 3.0 mg/kg, clonal expansion was seen in both CD4+ and CD8+ blood T cells between baseline and week 6. After ivuxolimab, expanded clones were on average more numerous among CD8+ T cells than among CD4+ T cells. In partial responders in the 0.1-3.0 mg/kg groups, normalized peripheral clonal expansion was found to be among the lowest, especially among CD8+ T cells. Low levels of normalized T-cell clonal expansion were also shown by some nonresponding patients. Antigen specificity was not determined for the clonally expanded peripheral T cells.

To sequence the TCRbeta CDR3 region, genomic DNA was isolated from the sorted cells. The immunoSEQ Assay was used to sequence the TCRbeta CDR3 regions. The table comes from immuneACCESS by way of TCRdb, which keeps in-frame sequences with V and J called. Part of the clones is missing from these tables; in studies checked, under half for an unresolved V gene and the rest for unknown reasons. The sample table contains 60,000 to 65,000 clones; only one count was recorded for about 83% of them. Jointly, the top ten make up about 9.1% of the sample. The receptor chain draws on TRBV29-1 and TRBJ2-1, with the D gene tentatively TRBD1 or TRBD2, based on 6 matching bases in each. Sequences were derived from CD4+ or CD8+ T cells sorted from blood, sampled in a trial of the OX40 agonist ivuxolimab. This TCR derives from an adult with an advanced solid tumor such as melanoma, head and neck, liver or kidney cancer. The CDR3 here reads CSVEDGGGESYNEQFF. The nucleotides are TGCAGCGTTGAAGACGGAGGGGGAGAAAGCTACAATGAGCAGTTCTTC.